This T cell receptor (beta chain) was identified in a study of cytomegalovirus exposure and HLA in healthy donors (dated by TCRdb to 2016 to 2017). Some background on the complete study: According to an earlier analysis of 550 to 700 of the donors, some 170 million T cells yielded over 100 million unique TCR beta sequences and 276 Gb of sequence data. Class I and class II HLA loci were covered by the typing at four-digit resolution. The study aimed to test whether cataloging public T cell receptors could reveal signatures of past pathogen exposure. Among the roughly 400 genotyped donors, around 81% belonged to the genetic ancestry cluster associated with self-reported Caucasian donors. About 300 gigabases of sequencing data and 70 million to 100 million unique TCR sequences made up an early release that covered over 550 HLA-typed donors. Besides the first cohort of under 700 subjects, a separate validation cohort made up of 90 to 150 different subjects was used. Among several hundred genotyped donors of the cohort, an average of around 250,000 unique TCR beta nucleotide sequences was sequenced per donor, of which about 18% were non-productive. To decide whether each TCR beta V gene segment behaved as functional or pseudogenic, an earlier analysis of some 570 of the donors relied on high-throughput TCR beta sequencing. Several DR-DQ haplotypes were handled as single units for association and clustering because linkage in the cohort was strong. Typing coverage differed by locus: A, B, C, DRB1 and DQB1 were typed in roughly 629-630 donors, DQA1 in about 510, DPA1 in some 600, and DPB1 in approximately 450. All discovery cohort repertoires had been generated using a single sequencing platform. The study profiled the T cell repertoires of hundreds of subjects by immunosequencing and related them to cytomegalovirus serostatus. The later analysis used no new phenotypic data to find candidate immune exposures, relying instead on TCR beta sequences and their occurrence across donors. Genome-wide SNP genotypes for about three fifths of the roughly 700 donors were used in a later genetic analysis, which treated that subset as a discovery cohort. To study patterns of TCR occurrence, a later analysis re-analyzed previously published TCR beta repertoires from just over 650 donors and added high-resolution HLA genotyping. Donor age, sex, ethnicity and CMV serostatus were compiled together with the repertoire data. The study combined high-throughput TCR immunosequencing, statistical association of individual TCRs with disease status, and machine learning to predict cytomegalovirus infection status. Here is what the overall study found, with its caveats: In a later analysis, most CMV-associated TCR beta chains were found to appear HLA-restricted, with HLA associations seemingly driven largely by CMV exposure. CMV serostatus was the only immune exposure information available for the cohort. Specific HLA alleles were associated with 15,000 to 20,000 TCR beta sequences at a false discovery rate of 0.05 in a later analysis. A further reported finding was that TCR beta sequences accurately predicted the HLA-A and HLA-B alleles for most subjects in the first cohort. Across donors, most TCR sequences were observed very rarely, whereas some public TCRs were present in many individuals. A later analysis found that HLA-associated TCR beta chains were more clonally expanded and had lower generation probabilities than equally common non-associated chains. In vitro tests confirmed that a few of the cytomegalovirus-associated TCR beta chains recognize cytomegalovirus antigens. According to a later analysis, TCR association rates differed among HLA loci, with DRB1 alleles showing the most associated TCRs and HLA-C alleles showing the fewest. Because HLA typing was unavailable for some donors at each locus, only the typed subset was used in association tests. Several of the top co-occurrence clusters appeared to be linked to parvovirus B19, influenza, CMV and Epstein-Barr virus, according to a later analysis. A later genetic analysis reported fewer N-insertions in productive TCRs among donors in an Asian-associated ancestry cluster than the roughly 620-donor mean. Strong co-occurrence of HLA alleles, especially DR and DQ, made assigning TCR associations to individual alleles difficult. Correlated functional status among segregating V segments might reflect linkage disequilibrium, but an unknown experimental factor could not be ruled out. A total of 150 or so TCR beta chains were listed by the study as associated with cytomegalovirus. The classifier was reported to diagnose cytomegalovirus status with high specificity and sensitivity in both the original and validation cohorts. Because counts were too low, more than 15 rarely observed V segments, including chromosome 9 orphons, were excluded from the earlier analysis of several hundred of the donors. An association between a missense DCLRE1C variant and V-gene and J-gene trimming of TCR beta chains was found in a later genetic analysis and replicated in an independent cohort. Only TCR beta chains were sequenced in this cohort, and the absence of alpha or paired-chain data limited detectable features. In an earlier analysis of several hundred of the donors, most TCR beta V segments were observed in productive rearrangements about 87% or about 30% of the time, broadly matching IMGT annotations. It was suggested by the authors that the approach could potentially be generalized to other disease states and immunological phenotypes. A cluster of highly shared sequence variants was judged likely to be a technical artifact of the sequencing pipeline. The presence/absence analyses assumed that sequencing depth was roughly uniform across donors, and that assumption may not be true. Because the 87-base-pair reads could not distinguish some IMGT-functional V segments, including TRBV6-2 and TRBV6-3, those segments were excluded.

Receptor amplification or capture employed the immunoSEQ multiplex PCR assay. For the multiplex PCR, a mixture combining 60 forward primers for TCR Vbeta segments and 13 reverse primers for TCR Jbeta segments was used. A multiplex PCR assay on genomic DNA amplified the CDR3 region of rearranged TCR beta genes. The amplified TCR beta libraries were sequenced on the Illumina HiSeq System as 87-base-pair reads. Turning to the authors' computational methods: A later analysis tallied tens of millions of unique TCR beta chains across the 550 to 850 repertoires, and around 12 million of those chains were shared by two or more donors. Raw reads were error-corrected and collapsed into unique sequences by a nearest-neighbor algorithm in which closely related sequences were merged to remove PCR and sequencing errors. CDR3 sequences were aligned to IMGT reference sequences to assign V, D and J gene segments. For a sequence to be retained, a match of at least six nucleotides to both a V gene segment and a J gene segment was required. A rearrangement counted as productive if the CDR3 had no stop codons and remained in frame with V and J, and every other rearrangement counted as non-productive. Following IMGT convention, CDR3 was defined as the stretch from the second conserved V-encoded cysteine up to the conserved J-encoded phenylalanine. In an earlier analysis of more than 550 of the donors, sequences lacking an unambiguous match to a single V gene segment were excluded. An earlier analysis of fewer than 750 of the donors classified V segments as functional when productive rearrangements were above 56.7% and as segregating when the standard deviation between donors was above 5%. A statistical classification framework was built for diagnosing cytomegalovirus status from the catalog of TCR beta chain sequences. V and J gene assignment, in a later analysis, came from comparing TCR nucleotide sequences with IMGT/GENE-DB human TR gene sequences. Using the TCRdist pipeline, a later analysis assigned CDR3 sequences along with most-parsimonious VDJ recombination scenarios. In a later analysis, each TCR beta chain was defined by its CDR3 amino acid sequence together with its V-gene family, and reads lacking a unique V-gene family were excluded. As a way to deal with suspected cross-contamination and a sequencing artifact, a later analysis dropped hundreds of nucleotide sequences that were highly shared and had low generation probability. A later analysis calculated a clonal expansion index for each public chain from normalized within-repertoire ranks of inferred template counts. In a later analysis, generation probabilities were computed with a VDJ recombination model fitted to out-of-frame rearrangements, and the resulting probabilities were checked against IGoR. Hypergeometric tests were used in a later analysis to score TCR-TCR, TCR-HLA and TCR-CMV co-occurrence, with a repertoire-size bias correction applied to the TCR pairs. In a later analysis, false discovery rates were estimated by permuting HLA or CMV assignments 20 times. A later analysis grouped co-occurring TCRs with DBSCAN, adding TCRdist sequence similarity when clustering within HLA-allele-positive subsets. For co-occurrence clustering, repertoires with fewer than 30,000 or more than 120,000 public chains were excluded, along with a handful of repertoires with anomalous nucleotide sharing. TCRdb provides this immuneACCESS table in a form limited to in-frame rearrangements. Some clones are lacking; in checked studies, under half of them reflect an unresolved V gene, and why the rest are absent is not known. Clone size and the V and J calls come from that table; the DNA yielded D and trimming. The sample contains about 140,000 clones, approximately 82% of them found a single time. The top ten clones comprise around 2% of the sample.

The cohort was made up of roughly 670 healthy bone marrow donors. Cohort members were all nominally healthy when sampled, although unrecorded immune exposures were likely present. The donor tested CMV seronegative and was one of the 352 seronegative cohort members. Every donor gave a peripheral blood sample, and the peripheral blood mononuclear cells from that sample were used for TCR beta sequencing. Genomic DNA extraction from the blood cell samples was performed with the Qiagen DNeasy Blood Extraction Kit. On this clone: It lacks a known antigen. The input lacks base qualities; no much larger clone sits a single base away.

According to the germline V gene (reference sequence), CDR1 reads SSHAT and CDR2 reads FNYEAQ. The CDR3 contains 14 residues, cysteine and phenylalanine counted. CDR3 DNA only is kept here, 42 bases in frame from base 1. V is trimmed back by 4 bases and J by 4 bases, and the junction contains 6 bases that no gene match accounts for. The TCR originated in a woman aged 40 to 50 in good health and CMV-seronegative. This receptor chain uses TRBV7-7 and TRBJ2-5, with 7 middle bases fitting TRBD1. Sequenced: PBMCs. The CDR3 has the sequence CASSSGQDGETQYF. The sequenced DNA is TGTGCCAGCAGCTCCGGACAGGACGGAGAGACCCAGTACTTC.